The next 12 T cell receptor beta chains were all read from a single sample in a study of blood T cell repertoires in COVID-19. Assay: immunoSEQ multiplex PCR; the TCRdb copy retains only in-frame clones and omits some. Of about half a million clones listed, roughly nine tenths are singletons. Sequencing was done on a sample of peripheral blood. All receptors derive from a young man with COVID-19, enrolled during active disease.

The rearrangement uses TRBV7-9 and TRBJ1-1; 8 bases line up with TRBD1. The germline V gene has CDR1 SEHNR and CDR2 FQNEAQ (reference sequence). Germline trimming cut 4 bases from V and 5 bases from J; bases unmatched to any gene: 6. The CDR3 runs to 14 residues. CDR3 loop: CASSWDRILTEAFF. CDR3 nucleotide sequence: TGTGCCAGCAGCTGGGACAGGATACTTACTGAAGCTTTCTTT.

The chain links TRBV4-1 to TRBJ2-7; TRBD1 might be the D (6 bases). This CDR3 is 14 amino acids long. Looked up from germline, CDR1 is MGHRA and CDR2 is YSYEKL. Trimming removed 1 base at V and 2 bases at J, with 9 bases between. The CDR3, as DNA: TGCGCCAGCAGCCAAGCGGACAGTACCTACGAGCAGTACTTC. It is translated as CASSQADSTYEQYF.

The chain employs TRBV11-2 and TRBJ2-5; 11 nucleotides match TRBD1. The germline V gene has CDR1 SGHAT and CDR2 FQNNGV. This CDR3 spans 16 amino acids. V shed 4 bases and J 5 bases; nucleotides not matched to a gene: 9. In nucleotides, the CDR3 is TGTGCCAGCAGCTCGCGGGACAGGGGGTTGTATGAGACCCAGTACTTC. It encodes CASSSRDRGLYETQYF.

The J gene is TRBJ2-5, the V gene TRBV9; D is perhaps TRBD2 (6 bases). Germline CDR1 and CDR2: SGDLS and YYNGEE. CDR3 length equals 14 residues. V was pared by 3 bases and J by 2 bases, with 11 bases between. The CDR3 here is CASSGSSGQETQYF. The CDR3, as DNA: TGTGCCAGCAGCGGAAGTAGCGGTCAAGAGACCCAGTACTTC. Full variable domain (missing parts from reference TRBV9 and TRBJ2-5): DSGVTQTPKHLITATGQRVTLRCSPRSGDLSVYWYQQSLDQGLQFLIQYYNGEERAKGNILERFSAQQFPDLHSELNLSSLELGDSALYFCASSGSSGQETQYFGPGTRLLVL.

V gene TRBV18 combines with J gene TRBJ2-1; D is undetermined. CDR3 length: 13 amino acids. In germline, CDR1 is KGHSH, CDR2 LQKENI. The V end was cut by 3 bases, the J end by 5 bases, with 8 bases between. DNA for the CDR3: TGTGCCAGCTCACCCGCTAGGAACAATGAGCAGTTCTTC. Translated, it gives CASSPARNNEQFF.

This chain links TRBV6-5 with TRBJ1-2, with 7 nucleotides matching TRBD1. This CDR3 spans 14 amino acids. With V trimmed by 7 bases and J by 2 bases, 7 bases remained unmatched. Germline CDR1 is MNHEY and CDR2 is SVGAGI. The CDR3 loop is CASKKGAKNYGYTF. For the CDR3, the DNA is TGTGCCAGCAAAAAGGGGGCGAAGAACTATGGCTACACCTTC.

To note about this clone: The junction shows a germline mismatch at one end, possibly a read error. The chain employs TRBV6-5 and TRBJ2-1; 7 positions agree with TRBD1. The CDR3 sequence is 12 residues long. CDR1 is MNHEY and CDR2 is SVGAGI in the germline V gene. The CDR3 DNA follows: TGTGCCAGCACTTACAGGGGATGGGAGCAGTTCTTC. This encodes CASTYRGWEQFF.

The CDR3 nucleotides read TGTGCCAGCAGCTATAGCTCCGTAAGGCTAAGCTCCTACGAGCAGTACTTC. Protein sequence: CASSYSSVRLSSYEQYF. The chain combines TRBV11-3 with TRBJ2-7; D gene unclear. V was pared by 4 bases and J by 0 bases, with 19 bases between. CDR1 and CDR2 (germline): SGHNT, YENEEA. This CDR3 has 17 amino acids.

The rearrangement uses TRBV24-1 and TRBJ1-4; tentative D call: TRBD1 (5 bases). Germline V gene sequence: CDR1 KGHDR, CDR2 SFDVKD. This CDR3 has 14 amino acids. V was cut by 6 bases and J by 8 bases, with 15 bases left in between. CDR3 sequence: CATSPGDWEEKLFF. The CDR3 DNA sequence: TGTGCCACCAGTCCGGGGGATTGGGAGGAAAAACTGTTTTTT.

The V gene is TRBV7-2, the J gene TRBJ2-1; D perhaps matches TRBD2 (5 bases). Germline values: CDR1 SGHTA, CDR2 FQGNSA. CDR3 size: 15 residues. Trimming shortened V by 1 base and J by 1 base, and 8 bases separated the two germline ends. The CDR3 nucleotides read TGTGCCAGCAGCTTAGGACTAAATTCCTACAATGAGCAGTTCTTC. Amino acids: CASSLGLNSYNEQFF.

V gene TRBV25-1 combines with J gene TRBJ1-5, with D maybe TRBD1 (6 bases). CDR3 size: 15 residues. Between the trimmed V and J ends, which lost 3 bases and 0 bases, there was a span of 9 bases. Per the germline V gene, CDR1 is MGHDK and CDR2 is SYGVNS. The CDR3 sequence: CASSDGGHSNQPQHF. The CDR3 DNA follows: TGTGCCAGCAGTGATGGGGGCCATAGCAATCAGCCCCAGCATTTT.

The gene calls are TRBV5-8 and TRBJ2-7; no reliable D call. The ends were cut back, 4 bases at V and 6 bases at J, with 14 bases in the middle. The CDR3 contains 13 residues. The germline gives CDR1 SGHTS, CDR2 YDEGEE. The CDR3 region is CASSQAMHREQYF. CDR3 nucleotide sequence: TGTGCCAGCAGCCAGGCTATGCACCGCGAGCAGTACTTC. Supplemented by reference TRBV5-8 and TRBJ2-7, the full variable domain reads EAGVTQSPTHLIKTRGQQATLRCSPISGHTSVYWYQQALGLGLQFLLWYDEGEERNRGNFPPRFSGRQFPNYSSELNVNALELEDSALYLCASSQAMHREQYFGPGTRLTVT.